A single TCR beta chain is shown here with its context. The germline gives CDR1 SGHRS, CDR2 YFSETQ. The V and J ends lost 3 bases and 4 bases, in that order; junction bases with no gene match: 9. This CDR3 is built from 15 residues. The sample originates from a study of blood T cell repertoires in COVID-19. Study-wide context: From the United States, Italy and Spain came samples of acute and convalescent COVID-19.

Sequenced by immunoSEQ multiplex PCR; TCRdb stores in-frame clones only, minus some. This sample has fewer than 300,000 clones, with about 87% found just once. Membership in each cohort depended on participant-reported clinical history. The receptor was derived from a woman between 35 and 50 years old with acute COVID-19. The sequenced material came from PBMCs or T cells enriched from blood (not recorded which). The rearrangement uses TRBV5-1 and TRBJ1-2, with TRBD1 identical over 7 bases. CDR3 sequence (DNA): TGCGCCAGCAGCTACCAAGGCGGGACAGCCTATGGCTACACCTTC. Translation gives CASSYQGGTAYGYTF.